Following are 8 T cell receptor beta chains from one sample sequenced in a study of brain metastases from non-small cell lung cancer. Data came from immunoSEQ multiplex PCR; TCRdb stores just in-frame clones and leaves some out. Here the sample spans roughly 15,000 clones, around 86% being singletons. Sequencing used primary lung tumor tissue. The receptors originated from a donor at least 40 years old with non-small cell lung cancer.

The rearrangement uses TRBV7-2 and TRBJ1-2, with D possibly TRBD1 on 6 matching bases. Germline CDR1 is SGHTA and CDR2 is FQGNSA. V lost 0 bases, J lost 4 bases, and 9 bases lay in between. The CDR3 has 14 amino acids. CDR3 region: CASSLAQGGYGYTF. The CDR3 DNA reads as TGTGCCAGCAGCTTAGCACAGGGCGGCTATGGCTACACCTTC.

The sample holds a few counts of this clone. V and J are TRBV2 and TRBJ1-1; D perhaps matches TRBD1 (6 bases). The length of the CDR3 is 14 residues. Germline assignment: CDR1 SNHLY and CDR2 FYNNEI. V dropped 2 bases and J dropped 4 bases, with 11 bases sitting between them. In nucleotides, the CDR3 is TGTGCCAGCAGTGAACAGGGGAGGGGCACTGAAGCTTTCTTT. The encoded protein is CASSEQGRGTEAFF.

The chain couples TRBV9 to TRBJ2-5; no definite D call. Looked up from germline, CDR1 is SGDLS and CDR2 is YYNGEE. CDR3 length: 15 residues. Trimming stripped 0 bases from V and 1 base from J, with 10 bases between. This chain's CDR3 is CASSVGARRQETQYF. The CDR3 region has the DNA TGTGCCAGCAGCGTAGGGGCCAGGCGCCAAGAGACCCAGTACTTC.

In DNA, the CDR3 is TGTGCCAGCAGCTTATGGACAGGGATCACTGAAGCTTTCTTT. Its translation: CASSLWTGITEAFF. The chain recombines TRBV7-2 with TRBJ1-1, with 8 bases fitting TRBD1. Germline V gene data show CDR1 as SGHTA and CDR2 as FQGNSA. The CDR3 length is 14 residues. The V segment lost 2 bases and the J segment 4 bases; nucleotides outside the gene matches: 3.

The chain combines TRBV14 with TRBJ1-2; possibly TRBD1 for D (6 bases). CDR1 is SGHDN and CDR2 is FVKESK in the germline V gene. The CDR3 length is 13 residues. The ends were cut back, 4 bases at V and 4 bases at J, with 10 bases in the middle. The CDR3 region has the DNA TGTGCCAGCAGCCCCGGGGGCATCTATGGCTACACCTTC. This translates into CASSPGGIYGYTF. The complete variable domain, with remaining parts taken from reference TRBV14 and TRBJ1-2, reads EAGVTQFPSHSVIEKGQTVTLRCDPISGHDNLYWYRRVMGKEIKFLLHFVKESKQDESGMPNNRFLAERTGGTYSTLKVQPAELEDSGVYFCASSPGGIYGYTFGSGTRLTVV.

This chain joins TRBV6-6 and TRBJ1-1; D remains ambiguous. V was pared by 0 bases and J by 8 bases, with 10 bases between. Germline CDR1 MNHNY, CDR2 SVGAGI (reference sequence). The CDR3 is 13 residues long. CDR3 residues: CASSYSGRGEAFF. Here the CDR3 DNA reads TGTGCCAGCAGTTACTCGGGTCGAGGGGAAGCTTTCTTT.

This chain uses TRBV15 with TRBJ1-1; no definite D call. Germline V gene data show CDR1 as LNHNV and CDR2 as YYDKDF (reference sequence). Trimming took off 0 bases at V and 0 bases at J, with 8 bases between the two ends. This CDR3 is built from 15 residues. This chain's CDR3 is CATSRDAGLNTEAFF. CDR3 bases: TGTGCCACCAGCAGAGACGCGGGCTTGAACACTGAAGCTTTCTTT.

The chain joins TRBV2 to TRBJ2-6; 7 bases agree with TRBD1. Germline loops: CDR1 SNHLY, CDR2 FYNNEI. The CDR3 runs 15 residues. Germline trimming cut 9 bases from V and 0 bases from J; bases unmatched to any gene: 5. The CDR3 region is CASSGQSSGANVLTF. CDR3 sequence (DNA): TGTGCCAGTTCGGGACAGAGCTCTGGGGCCAACGTCCTGACTTTC. The full variable domain, its missing parts supplied by reference TRBV2 and TRBJ2-6, is EPEVTQTPSHQVTQMGQEVILRCVPISNHLYFYWYRQILGQKVEFLVSFYNNEISEKSEIFDDQFSVERPDGSNFTLKIRSTKLEDSAMYFCASSGQSSGANVLTFGAGSRLTVL.